This note documents a single T cell receptor beta chain sequence. This specimen comes from a study of blood T cells in healthy people across ages. For the second PCR, which ran for roughly 7 to 11 cycles, a sample-barcoded 5' primer and a J-beta primer mix were used. TCRdb reprocessed the 5' RACE reads with MiXCR, giving one entry per CDR3 protein. The data show about 800,000 distinct CDR3 sequences, more than 20% seen once. In germline, CDR1 is DFQATT, CDR2 SNEGSKA (reference sequence). V was clipped by 6 bases and J by 2 bases, with 17 bases between them. This CDR3 region has 14 residues. These data also featured in a second study, about T cells of mothers and their children. That source adds: Three healthy Caucasian mothers and their six children were the donors. Barcodes and 2-4 random nucleotides were added by M1S in the second PCR.

The receptor's source is a boy aged 5 to 17 in good health. Sequencing was done on a sample of blood. The chain combines TRBV20-1 with TRBJ2-7; D may correspond to TRBD1 or TRBD2 (5 bases each). As DNA, the CDR3 is TGCAGTGCCCCCCCTGGGGGAACAGCCTACGAGCAGTACTTC. It codes for CSAPPGGTAYEQYF.